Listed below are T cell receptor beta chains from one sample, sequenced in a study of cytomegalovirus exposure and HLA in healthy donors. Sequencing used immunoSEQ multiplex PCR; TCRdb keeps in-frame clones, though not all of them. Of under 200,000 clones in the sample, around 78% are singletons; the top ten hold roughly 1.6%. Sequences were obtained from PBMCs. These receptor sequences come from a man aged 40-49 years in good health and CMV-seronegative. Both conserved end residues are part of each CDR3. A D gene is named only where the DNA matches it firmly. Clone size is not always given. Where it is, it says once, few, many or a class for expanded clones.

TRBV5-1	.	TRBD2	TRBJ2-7	CASSPSAGGQNHEQYF	TGCGCCAGCAGCCCGTCGGCGGGAGGGCAGAACCACGAGCAGTACTTC
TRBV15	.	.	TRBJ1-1	CATSRTDRWGPGETEAFF	TGTGCCACCAGCAGAACAGACAGGTGGGGACCCGGGGAGACTGAAGCTTTCTTT
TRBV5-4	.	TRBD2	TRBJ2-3	CASSRSGRASTDTQYF	TGTGCCAGCAGCCGAAGCGGGAGGGCTAGCACAGATACGCAGTATTTT
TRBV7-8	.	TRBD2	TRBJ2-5	CASSLPGIAGVKETQYF	TGTGCCAGCAGCTTACCCGGGATAGCGGGAGTCAAAGAGACCCAGTACTTC
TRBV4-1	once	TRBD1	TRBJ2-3	CASSQVTGIGTDTQYF	TGCGCCAGCAGCCAGGTGACAGGGATCGGCACAGATACGCAGTATTTT
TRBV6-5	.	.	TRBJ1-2	CASREGMGLYGYTF	TGTGCCAGCAGGGAGGGGATGGGGCTCTATGGCTACACCTTC
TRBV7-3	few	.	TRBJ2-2	CASSDTGFGELFF	TGTGCCAGCAGCGATACAGGGTTCGGGGAGCTGTTTTTT
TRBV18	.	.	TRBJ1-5	CASSLQQGTEPQHF	TGTGCCAGCTCACTACAACAGGGAACGGAGCCCCAGCATTTT
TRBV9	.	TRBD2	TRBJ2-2	CASSSRLAGSRTGELFF	TGTGCCAGCAGCTCTCGACTAGCGGGAAGTAGGACCGGGGAGCTGTTTTTT
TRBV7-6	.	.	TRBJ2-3	CASSLGGEGGTDTQYF	TGTGCCAGCAGCTTAGGGGGGGAAGGGGGCACAGATACGCAGTATTTT
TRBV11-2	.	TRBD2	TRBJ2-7	CASSLGPGTSGRGVEQYF	TGTGCCAGCAGCTTAGGACCCGGGACTAGCGGGAGGGGGGTCGAGCAGTACTTC
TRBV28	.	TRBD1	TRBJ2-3	CASSFRTGTDTQYF	TGTGCCAGCAGTTTCCGGACAGGGACAGATACGCAGTATTTT
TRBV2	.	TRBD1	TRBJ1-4	CASRGTGGAGEKLFF	TGTGCCAGCAGGGGGACAGGGGGCGCAGGGGAAAAACTGTTTTTT
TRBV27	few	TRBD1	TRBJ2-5	CASSFRQGSLHEVTQYF	TGTGCCAGCAGTTTCCGACAGGGATCCCTACATGAGGTGACCCAGTACTTC
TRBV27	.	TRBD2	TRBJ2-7	CASSPGGLFLTYEQYF	TGTGCCAGCAGTCCGGGGGGACTGTTCTTAACCTACGAGCAGTACTTC
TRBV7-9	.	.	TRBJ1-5	CSSSLDRTRVQPQHF	TGTTCCAGCAGCTTAGACCGGACGAGGGTCCAGCCCCAGCATTTT
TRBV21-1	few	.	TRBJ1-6	CASSLTWGRFPCSYNSPLHF	TGTGCCAGCAGCCTAACCTGGGGCAGATTTCCATGCTCCTATAATTCACCCCTCCACTTT
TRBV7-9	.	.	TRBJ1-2	CASSWRGDDYGYTF	TGTGCCAGCAGCTGGAGGGGAGATGACTATGGCTACACCTTC
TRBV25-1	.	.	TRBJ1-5	CASSESREDRQPQHF	TGTGCCAGCAGTGAATCAAGGGAGGACCGGCAGCCCCAGCATTTT
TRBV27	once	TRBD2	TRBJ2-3	CASSLSPSGRITGRTDTQYF	TGTGCCAGCAGTTTATCTCCTAGCGGGAGAATAACCGGGCGGACAGATACGCAGTATTTT
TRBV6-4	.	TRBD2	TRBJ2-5	CASSDSSGGTQYF	TGTGCCAGCAGTGACTCGAGCGGGGGGACCCAGTACTTC
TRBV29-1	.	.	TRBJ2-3	CSVATGTTDTQYF	TGCAGCGTTGCTACAGGAACCACAGATACGCAGTATTTT
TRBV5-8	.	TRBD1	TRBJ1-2	CASSLADRLNGYTF	TGTGCCAGCAGCTTGGCGGACAGGCTCAATGGCTACACCTTC
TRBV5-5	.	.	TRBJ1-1	CASSLQGGRRNTEAFF	TGTGCCAGCAGCCTCCAAGGGGGTCGGAGGAACACTGAAGCTTTCTTT
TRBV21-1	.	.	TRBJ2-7	CASRYQQGGWMGEQYF	TGTGCCAGCAGGTACCAACAGGGAGGGTGGATGGGCGAGCAGTACTTC
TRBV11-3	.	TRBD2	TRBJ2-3	CASSSSGSVATDTQYF	TGTGCCAGCAGCAGTAGCGGGAGTGTTGCGACAGATACGCAGTATTTT
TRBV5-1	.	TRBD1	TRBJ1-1	CASSTHTGGTEAFF	TGCGCCAGCAGCACACACACAGGGGGCACTGAAGCTTTCTTT
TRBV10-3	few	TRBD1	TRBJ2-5	CAIRGQGSQETQYF	TGTGCCATCAGGGGACAGGGTAGCCAAGAGACCCAGTACTTC
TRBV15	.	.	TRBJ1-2	CATSRDRESFYGYTF	TGTGCCACCAGCAGAGATCGGGAGTCCTTCTATGGCTACACCTTC
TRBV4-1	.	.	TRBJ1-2	CASSQQGRAQYGYTF	TGCGCCAGCAGCCAGCAGGGCAGGGCCCAATATGGCTACACCTTC
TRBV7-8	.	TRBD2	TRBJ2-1	CASSPGLAGNNEQFF	TGTGCCAGCAGCCCCGGACTAGCGGGGAACAATGAGCAGTTCTTC
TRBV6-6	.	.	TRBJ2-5	CASSYPEGGKTQYF	TGTGCCAGCAGTTACCCAGAAGGGGGAAAGACCCAGTACTTC
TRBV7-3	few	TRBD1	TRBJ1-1	CASSPGQGAGAFF	TGTGCCAGCAGCCCCGGACAGGGGGCGGGAGCTTTCTTT
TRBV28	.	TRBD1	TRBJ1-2	CASSLGGGAYGYTF	TGTGCCAGCAGTTTAGGAGGGGGCGCTTATGGCTACACCTTC
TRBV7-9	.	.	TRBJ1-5	CSSSRGGESYSNQPQHF	TGTTCCAGCAGCCGGGGGGGGGAATCTTATAGCAATCAGCCCCAGCATTTT
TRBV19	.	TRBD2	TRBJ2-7	CASSSGGGSYEQYF	TGTGCCAGTAGTAGCGGCGGGGGGTCCTACGAGCAGTACTTC
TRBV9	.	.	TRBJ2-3	CASSASTRTDTQYF	TGTGCCAGCAGCGCATCAACACGCACAGATACGCAGTATTTT
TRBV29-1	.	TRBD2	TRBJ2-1	CSVSGGVGNEQFF	TGCAGCGTATCGGGGGGGGTGGGGAATGAGCAGTTCTTC
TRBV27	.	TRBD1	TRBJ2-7	CASSQELTGTYEQYF	TGTGCCAGCAGTCAGGAGCTGACAGGGACCTACGAGCAGTACTTC
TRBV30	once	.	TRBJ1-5	CAWSVGREDQPQHF	TGTGCCTGGAGTGTCGGCAGGGAAGATCAGCCCCAGCATTTT
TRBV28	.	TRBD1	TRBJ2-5	CASEQGHQETQYF	TGTGCCAGCGAACAGGGGCATCAAGAGACCCAGTACTTC
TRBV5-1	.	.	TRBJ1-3	CASSLGSGGGNTIYF	TGCGCCAGCAGCCTTGGGTCCGGCGGAGGAAACACCATATATTTT